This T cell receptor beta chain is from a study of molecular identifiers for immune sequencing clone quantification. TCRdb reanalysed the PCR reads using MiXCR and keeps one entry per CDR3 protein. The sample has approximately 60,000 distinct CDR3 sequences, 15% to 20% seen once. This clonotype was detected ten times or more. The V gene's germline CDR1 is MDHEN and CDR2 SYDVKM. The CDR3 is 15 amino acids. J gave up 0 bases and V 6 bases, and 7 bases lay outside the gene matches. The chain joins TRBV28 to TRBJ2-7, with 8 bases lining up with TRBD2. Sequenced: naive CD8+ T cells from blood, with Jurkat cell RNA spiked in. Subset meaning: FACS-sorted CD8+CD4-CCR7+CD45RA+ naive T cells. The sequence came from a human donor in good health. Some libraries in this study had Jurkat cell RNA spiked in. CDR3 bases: TGTGCCAGCAGGTCCCAGCGGGAGTACTCCTACGAGCAGTACTTC. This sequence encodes CASRSQREYSYEQYF.